This T cell receptor (beta chain) was retrieved from a study of cytomegalovirus exposure and HLA in healthy donors. For this clone: Its matching antigen is unknown.

Findings of the study overall: In vitro confirmation showed three CMV-associated chains to be CMV antigen specific. Most of the CMV-associated TCR beta chains (in a later analysis) appeared to be HLA-restricted. Accurate prediction of HLA-A and HLA-B alleles (for most subjects) was reportedly achieved from TCR beta sequences. Indistinguishability led to the exclusion of some V segments, TRBV6-2 and TRBV6-3 included.

PCR employed 60 Vbeta and 13 Jbeta primers. Profiled with immunoSEQ multiplex PCR; TCRdb holds only in-frame clones, not every one. Of approximately 260,000 clones in the sample, around four fifths are singletons; the top ten hold 2% to 2.5%. The CDR3 has 17 amino acids. CDR1 is SGDLS, CDR2 YYNGEE, per germline. J was trimmed by 6 bases and V by 6 bases; bases with no gene match: 13. Sequences were obtained from PBMCs. This clonotype was sampled from a woman aged 40 to 50 in good health and CMV-seropositive. V gene TRBV9 combines with J gene TRBJ2-1, with 12 positions matching TRBD2. The CDR3 sequence is CASNNPILAGGPNEQFF. Written as DNA, the CDR3 is TGTGCCAGCAACAATCCCATTCTAGCGGGAGGGCCCAATGAGCAGTTCTTC.